This T cell receptor beta chain was identified in a study of cytomegalovirus exposure and HLA in healthy donors. Study-level points and caveats: The majority of TCR sequences were rare, yet some public TCRs appeared in many donors. The study listed under 200 cytomegalovirus-associated TCR beta chains.

PCR used 60 Vbeta primers and 13 Jbeta primers. Libraries were prepared by immunoSEQ multiplex PCR; TCRdb keeps only in-frame clonotypes and omits some of them. This sample yields tens of thousands of clones, of which around 70% are seen a single time; around 8.4% belongs to the top ten. This clone was detected only a few times. As yet, its antigen is unknown. V dropped 3 bases and J dropped 0; count of bases not matched to a gene: 10. Germline V gives CDR1 SEHNR, CDR2 FQNEAQ (reference sequence). This CDR3 region has 18 residues. Sequencing was performed on PBMCs. The receptor was isolated from a woman in her forties or fifties in good health and CMV-seronegative. The chain is built from TRBV7-9 and TRBJ1-1, with 10 bases matching TRBD1. The CDR3 DNA reads as TGTGCCAGCAGCTTGGGACAGGGGACAATTATCGTGAACACTGAAGCTTTCTTT. It codes for CASSLGQGTIIVNTEAFF.